This T cell receptor beta chain was captured in a study of blood T cell repertoires in COVID-19. V lost 0 bases and J 6 bases, leaving 5 bases between the germline ends. CDR3 size: 13 residues. The germline CDR1 and CDR2 sequences are MNHEY and SMNVEV (reference sequence). The table came from immunoSEQ multiplex PCR; TCRdb's copy has only in-frame clones and leaves some out. The sample carries over 100,000 clones, 84% recorded once. There are a few counts of this clone. The chain links TRBV27 to TRBJ2-2; D ambiguous. The TCR sequence derives from a woman in her thirties who had recovered from COVID-19. Material for sequencing was PBMCs or T cells enriched from blood (not recorded which). This CDR3 is CASSLSSPGELFF. CDR3 DNA: TGTGCCAGCAGTTTATCTAGCCCCGGGGAGCTGTTTTTT.